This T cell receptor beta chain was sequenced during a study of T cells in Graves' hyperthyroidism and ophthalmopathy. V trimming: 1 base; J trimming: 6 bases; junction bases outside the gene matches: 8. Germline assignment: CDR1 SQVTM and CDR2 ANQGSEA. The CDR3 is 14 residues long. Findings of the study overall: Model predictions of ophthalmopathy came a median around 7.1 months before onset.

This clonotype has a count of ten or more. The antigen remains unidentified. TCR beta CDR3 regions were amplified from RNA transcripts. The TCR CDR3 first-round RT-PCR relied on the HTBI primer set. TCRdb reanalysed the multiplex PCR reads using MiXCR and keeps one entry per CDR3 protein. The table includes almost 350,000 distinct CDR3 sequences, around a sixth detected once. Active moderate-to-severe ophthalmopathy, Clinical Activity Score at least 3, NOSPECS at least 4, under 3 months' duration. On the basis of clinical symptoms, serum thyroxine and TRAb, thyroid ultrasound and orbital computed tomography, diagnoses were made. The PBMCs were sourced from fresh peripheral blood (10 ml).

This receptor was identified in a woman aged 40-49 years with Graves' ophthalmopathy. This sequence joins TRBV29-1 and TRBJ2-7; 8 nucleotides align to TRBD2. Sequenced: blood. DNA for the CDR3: TGCAGCGTTGAAGTACGGCGGGAGGTGCGCGAGCAGTACTTC. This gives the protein CSVEVRREVREQYF.